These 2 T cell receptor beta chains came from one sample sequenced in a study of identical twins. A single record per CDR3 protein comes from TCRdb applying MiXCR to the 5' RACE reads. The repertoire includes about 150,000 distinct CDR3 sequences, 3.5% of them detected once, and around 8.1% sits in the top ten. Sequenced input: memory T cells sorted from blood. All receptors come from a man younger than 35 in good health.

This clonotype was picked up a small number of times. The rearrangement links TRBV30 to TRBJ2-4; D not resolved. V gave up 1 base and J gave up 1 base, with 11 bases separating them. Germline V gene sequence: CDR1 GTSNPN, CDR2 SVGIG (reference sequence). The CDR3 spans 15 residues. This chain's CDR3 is CAWSGSYLAKNIQYF. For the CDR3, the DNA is TGTGCCTGGAGTGGCTCATATTTGGCCAAAAACATTCAGTACTTC.

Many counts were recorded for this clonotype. CDR3 region: CASSLRTSGRGTFNEQFF. CDR3 DNA sequence: TGTGCCAGCAGTTTAAGGACTAGCGGGAGGGGTACCTTCAATGAGCAGTTCTTC. The chain carries TRBV12-3 or TRBV12-4 and TRBJ2-1, with 15 nucleotides matching TRBD2. There are 18 residues in the CDR3. V was pared by 2 bases and J by 6 bases, with 8 bases of the junction left unmatched.